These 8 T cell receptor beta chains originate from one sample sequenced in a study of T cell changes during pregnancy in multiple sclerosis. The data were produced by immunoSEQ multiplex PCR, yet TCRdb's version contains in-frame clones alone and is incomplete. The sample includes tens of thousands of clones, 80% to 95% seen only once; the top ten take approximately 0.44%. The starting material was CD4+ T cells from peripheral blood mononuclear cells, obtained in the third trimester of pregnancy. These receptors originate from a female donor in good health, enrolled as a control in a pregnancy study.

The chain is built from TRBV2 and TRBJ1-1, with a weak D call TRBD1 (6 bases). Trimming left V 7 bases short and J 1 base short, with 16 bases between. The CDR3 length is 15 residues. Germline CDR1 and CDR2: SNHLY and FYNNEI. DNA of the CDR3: TGTGCCAGCACCGAAAGACAGGCCAAGAACACTGAAGCTTTCTTT. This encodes CASTERQAKNTEAFF.

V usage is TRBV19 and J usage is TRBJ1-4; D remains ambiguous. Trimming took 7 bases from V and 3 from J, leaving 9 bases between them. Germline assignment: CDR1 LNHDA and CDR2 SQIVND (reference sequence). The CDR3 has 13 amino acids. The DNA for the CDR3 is TGTGCCAGTAAAGTGCAGGCTAATGAAAAACTGTTTTTT. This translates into CASKVQANEKLFF.

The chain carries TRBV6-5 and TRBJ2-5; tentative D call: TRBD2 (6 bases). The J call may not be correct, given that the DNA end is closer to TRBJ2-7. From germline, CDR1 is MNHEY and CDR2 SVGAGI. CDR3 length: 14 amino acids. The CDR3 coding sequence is TGTGCCAGCAGTCCGGACTACTCCTCCTACGAGCAGTACTTC. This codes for CASSPDYSSYEQYF.

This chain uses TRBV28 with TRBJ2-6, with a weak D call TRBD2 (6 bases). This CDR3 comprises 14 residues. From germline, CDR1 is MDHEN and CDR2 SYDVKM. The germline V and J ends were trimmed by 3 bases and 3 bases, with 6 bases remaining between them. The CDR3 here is CASSLGGGANVLTF. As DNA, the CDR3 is TGTGCCAGCAGTTTGGGAGGTGGGGCCAACGTCCTGACTTTC. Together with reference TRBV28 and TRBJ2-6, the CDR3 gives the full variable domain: DVKVTQSSRYLVKRTGEKVFLECVQDMDHENMFWYRQDPGLGLRLIYFSYDVKMKEKGDIPEGYSVSREKKERFSLILESASTNQTSMYLCASSLGGGANVLTFGAGSRLTVL.

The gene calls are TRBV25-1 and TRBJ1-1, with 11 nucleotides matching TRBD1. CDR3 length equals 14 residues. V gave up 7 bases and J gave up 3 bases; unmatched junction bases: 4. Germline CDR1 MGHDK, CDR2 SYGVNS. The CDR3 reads CASTPDRGHTEAFF. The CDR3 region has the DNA TGTGCCAGCACCCCGGACAGGGGGCACACTGAAGCTTTCTTT.

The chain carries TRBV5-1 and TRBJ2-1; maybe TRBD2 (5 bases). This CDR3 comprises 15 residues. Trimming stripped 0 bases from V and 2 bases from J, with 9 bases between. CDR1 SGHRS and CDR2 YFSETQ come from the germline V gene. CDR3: CASSLAGSTYNEQFF. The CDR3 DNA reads TGCGCCAGCAGCTTGGCGGGGTCAACCTACAATGAGCAGTTCTTC.

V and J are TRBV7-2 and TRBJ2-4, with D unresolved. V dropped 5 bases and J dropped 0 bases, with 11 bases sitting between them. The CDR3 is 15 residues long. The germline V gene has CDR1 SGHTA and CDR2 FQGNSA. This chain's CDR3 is CASSPTALAKNIQYF. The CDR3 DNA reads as TGTGCCAGCAGCCCCACCGCGCTAGCCAAAAACATTCAGTACTTC.

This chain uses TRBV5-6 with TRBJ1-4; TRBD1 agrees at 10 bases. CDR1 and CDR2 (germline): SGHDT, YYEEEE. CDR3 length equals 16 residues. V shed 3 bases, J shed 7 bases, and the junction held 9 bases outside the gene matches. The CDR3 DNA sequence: TGTGCCAGCAGCTCGACAGGGGGCGAGGTCAGTGAAAAACTGTTTTTT. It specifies CASSSTGGEVSEKLFF.